A selection of T cell receptor beta chains follows, all from one sample in a study of response to subunit inactivated influenza vaccine. TCRdb re-analysed the RT-PCR reads in MiXCR, keeping a single row per CDR3 protein. The sample shows under 200,000 distinct CDR3 sequences, roughly a tenth of them seen only once. This specimen consisted of non-naive T cells sorted from PBMCs, obtained 35 to 45 days after vaccination. These receptors came from a man aged 50 to 60 who received an inactivated influenza vaccine. Both conserved end residues are part of each CDR3. A D gene is named only where the DNA matches it firmly. The size of a clone is reported for some rows only, either as once, few or many, or as a class for expanded clones.

TRBD2 | TRBJ2-3 | TRBV4-2 | few | TGTGCCAGCAGCAAAACTAGCGCTAGCACAGATACGCAGTATTTT | CASSKTSASTDTQYF
. | TRBJ1-4 | TRBV15 | many | TGTGCCACCAGCAGGGACGGAGCTCTTAATGAAAAACTGTTTTTT | CATSRDGALNEKLFF
TRBD1 | TRBJ1-1 | TRBV5-1 | few | TGCGCCAGCAAGGAGGGGACAGGGCCCTTCGGAGCTTTCTTT | CASKEGTGPFGAFF
. | TRBJ1-1 | TRBV28 | many | TGTGCCAGCAGTTTAGGCCGGCAGAACACTGAAGCTTTCTTT | CASSLGRQNTEAFF
. | TRBJ2-1 | TRBV19 | . | TGTGCCAGTAGTACCTCCCCCAGCTCCTACAATGAGCAGTTCTTC | CASSTSPSSYNEQFF
. | TRBJ1-5 | TRBV28 | many | TGTGCCAGCAGTTTATCCCTCGGGCCTCCGCCCCAGCATTTT | CASSLSLGPPPQHF
. | TRBJ2-2 | TRBV7-2 | many | TGTGCCAGCAGCTTAGCGGGGGGAACCGGGGAGCTGTTTTTT | CASSLAGGTGELFF
. | TRBJ1-6 | TRBV3-1 | few | TGTGCCAGCAGCCTCCGAAGGGCTATGGGGGATTCACCCCTCCACTTT | CASSLRRAMGDSPLHF
TRBD1 | TRBJ2-1 | TRBV4-3 | . | TGCGCCAGCAGCACGGACAGGGGGTCCTACAATGAGCAGTTCTTC | CASSTDRGSYNEQFF
TRBD2 | TRBJ2-7 | TRBV20-1 | few | TGCAGTGCTAGAGGGCTAGCGGGAGGCAACTCCTACGAGCAGTACTTC | CSARGLAGGNSYEQYF
TRBD1 | TRBJ1-2 | TRBV20-1 | . | TGCAGTGCTACAGACAGGGGAAACTATGGCTACACCTTC | CSATDRGNYGYTF
TRBD1 | TRBJ2-3 | TRBV6-2/TRBV6-3 | . | TGTGCCAGCAGAACGAAAACGGGACAGGGGGCCGGCACAGATACGCAGTATTTT | CASRTKTGQGAGTDTQYF
TRBD1 | TRBJ2-1 | TRBV5-6 | many | TGTGCCAGCAGCGCCGGGACAGGGCTTTCCTACAATGAGCAGTTCTTC | CASSAGTGLSYNEQFF
. | TRBJ2-3 | TRBV3-1 | few | TGTGCCAGCAGCCAAGGCAGGGCCCTCAACACAGATACGCAGTATTTT | CASSQGRALNTDTQYF
. | TRBJ2-5 | TRBV28 | many | TGTGCCAGCGGGGAGGACTCGCAAGAGACCCAGTACTTC | CASGEDSQETQYF
TRBD1 | TRBJ1-5 | TRBV12-3/TRBV12-4 | many | TGTGCCAGCAGTCCAGGGACAGCCAATCAGCCCCAGCATTTT | CASSPGTANQPQHF
. | TRBJ1-1 | TRBV5-1 | . | TGCGCCAGCAGCTTGGCCTATGGGGGAGGGATGAACACTGAAGCTTTCTTT | CASSLAYGGGMNTEAFF
. | TRBJ2-6 | TRBV20-1 | few | TGCAGTGCTAGAGTGCCTGGGGCCAACGTCCTGACTTTC | CSARVPGANVLTF
TRBD2 | TRBJ2-3 | TRBV3-1 | medium-sized | TGTGCCAGCAGTTCAAGCGGGGCGGCGGGAGATACGCAGTATTTT | CASSSSGAAGDTQYF
. | TRBJ2-1 | TRBV30 | . | TGTGCCTGGAGTCGGGATAGCTACAATGAGCAGTTCTTC | CAWSRDSYNEQFF
. | TRBJ2-5 | TRBV28 | many | TGTGCCAGCAGCATAGCCGTCAAAAGATTAGATGGTGAGACCCAGTACTTC | CASSIAVKRLDGETQYF
. | TRBJ2-5 | TRBV7-2 | . | TGTGCCAGCAGCTTAGCGAGGGGGACTGGTGAGACCCAGTACTTC | CASSLARGTGETQYF
. | TRBJ1-4 | TRBV20-1 | . | TGCAGTGCATGGGACACAGCAACTAATGAAAAACTGTTTTTT | CSAWDTATNEKLFF
TRBD1 | TRBJ2-7 | TRBV7-2 | few | TGTGCCAGCAGCTTAGAAACAGGGGACGACGAGCAGTACTTC | CASSLETGDDEQYF
TRBD2 | TRBJ2-1 | TRBV14 | . | TGTGCCAGCAGACTCCTCGGGGGGGCCCATGAGCAGTTCTTC | CASRLLGGAHEQFF
TRBD2 | TRBJ2-5 | TRBV28 | many | TGTGCCAGCAGTTTAAATCTCTGGGACTACCATGGAGAGACCCAGTACTTC | CASSLNLWDYHGETQYF
TRBD2 | TRBJ2-3 | TRBV6-5 | . | TGTGCCAGCAGTTACGGGATAGCGGGGAGGGCAGATACGCAGTATTTT | CASSYGIAGRADTQYF
. | TRBJ2-7 | TRBV3-1 | few | TGTGCCAGCAGCCAAGAGGAATCCCGGCAGTACTTC | CASSQEESRQYF
. | TRBJ2-1 | TRBV7-2 | . | TGTGCCAGCAGCTTAGTGCATAGGGACAATGAGCAGTTCTTC | CASSLVHRDNEQFF
TRBD1 | TRBJ2-3 | TRBV24-1 | few | TGTGCCACCAGTGATTTAAGGGACAGAGATACGCAGTATTTT | CATSDLRDRDTQYF
. | TRBJ2-7 | TRBV12-3/TRBV12-4 | many | TGTGCCAGCAGTTTAAGATCGCAGGCGGCGCACGAGCAGTACTTC | CASSLRSQAAHEQYF
. | TRBJ1-1 | TRBV4-2 | few | TGTGCCAGCAGCCAAGCCGATGGGGGAGGTGACACTGAAGCTTTCTTT | CASSQADGGGDTEAFF
. | TRBJ2-7 | TRBV4-3 | many | TGCGCCAGCAGCCGGTCCCCGGGATCGGGGGAGCAGTACTTC | CASSRSPGSGEQYF
TRBD1 | TRBJ1-5 | TRBV20-1 | . | TGCAGTGCTAGAGAGTTAGGGACAGGGAGCAATCAGCCCCAGCATTTT | CSARELGTGSNQPQHF
. | TRBJ2-3 | TRBV5-6 | . | TGTGCCAGCAGCTTCCAACACCGAATCACAGATACGCAGTATTTT | CASSFQHRITDTQYF
TRBD2 | TRBJ2-1 | TRBV7-9 | . | TGTGCCAGCAGCTCCCGGACTAGCGGACCCTACAATGAGCAGTTCTTC | CASSSRTSGPYNEQFF
. | TRBJ2-1 | TRBV10-2 | . | TGCGCCAGCAGTGTACAGTCTTCTAGCAATGAGCAGTTCTTC | CASSVQSSSNEQFF
. | TRBJ2-5 | TRBV20-1 | many | TGCAGTGCCGTTAGGGACGGAGGTACCGCGGAGACCCAGTACTTC | CSAVRDGGTAETQYF
. | TRBJ2-1 | TRBV4-2 | few | TGTGCCAGCAGCCAAGAGAGGTTGTCCTGGAATGAGCAGTTCTTC | CASSQERLSWNEQFF
TRBD1 | TRBJ2-5 | TRBV7-2 | many | TGTGCCAGCAGCTTAGATGTGGTTGCAGGGGGGACCCAGTACTTC | CASSLDVVAGGTQYF
TRBD1 | TRBJ2-5 | TRBV4-3 | . | TGCGCCAGCAGCCCAAAACCTACAGGGGAAGGAGGAGAGACCCAGTACTTC | CASSPKPTGEGGETQYF